This T cell receptor (beta chain) was sequenced in a study of blood T cell repertoires in COVID-19. Study-level background: The United States, Italy and Spain were the sources of the acute and convalescent COVID-19 samples. Sources were T cells, B-cell-depleted T cells, or PBMCs; the material itself was cDNA or gDNA.

Under the authors' procedure: Counts of nucleated cells, estimated from reference gene primer amplification, were obtained. Profiling relied on immunoSEQ multiplex PCR, and the TCRdb table lists in-frame clones only, not all of them. Clone size and V and J calls were adopted from that table, with D and trimming inferred from the DNA. The sample has approximately 250,000 clones, around 83% seen once. CDR3 size: 14 residues. Germline assignment: CDR1 MNHEY and CDR2 SMNVEV (reference sequence). The ends lost 5 bases at V and 7 bases at J; junction bases unmatched: 7. The clonotype originates from a woman between 45 and 65 years old with acute or convalescent COVID-19. The chain combines TRBV27 with TRBJ2-1; TRBD2 agrees at 8 bases. The source material was peripheral blood. Written as DNA, the CDR3 is TGTGCCAGCAGTCCCTCCGGGGGGGCGAATGAGCAGTTCTTC. Translation gives CASSPSGGANEQFF.